This TCR beta chain was identified during a study of shared clonotypes between healthy human individuals. General study points: Naive subsets, compared against memory subsets, generally had larger estimated richness values.

Germline assignment: CDR1 SGHDT and CDR2 YYEEEE. The CDR3 covers 15 residues. Trimming removed 4 bases from V and 5 bases from J, with 17 bases in between. On this clone itself: Its antigen is still unknown.

The protocol was immunoSEQ multiplex PCR, while the TCRdb copy is restricted to in-frame clones and leaves out a portion. The sample lists over 850,000 clones; 70% to 80% were seen once. This TCR was recovered from a young man in good health. Some clones in this sample may be carry-over from other donors' samples. Sequenced material: memory CD4+ T cells from PBMCs. Indicated subset: CD45RA-negative fraction. The chain employs TRBV5-6 and TRBJ2-3; possible D gene TRBD2, 6 bases. Here the CDR3 DNA reads TGTGCCAGCAGCCCGCCTCTAGCGAGATTAGATACGCAGTATTTT. Translated, it gives CASSPPLARLDTQYF.